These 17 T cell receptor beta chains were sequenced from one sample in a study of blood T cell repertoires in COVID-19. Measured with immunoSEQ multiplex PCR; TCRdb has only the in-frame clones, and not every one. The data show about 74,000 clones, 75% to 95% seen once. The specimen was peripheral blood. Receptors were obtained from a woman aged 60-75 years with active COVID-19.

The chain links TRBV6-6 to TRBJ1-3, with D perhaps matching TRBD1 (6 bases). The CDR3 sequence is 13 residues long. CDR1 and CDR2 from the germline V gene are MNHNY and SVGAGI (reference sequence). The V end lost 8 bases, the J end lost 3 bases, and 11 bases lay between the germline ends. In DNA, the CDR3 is TGTGCCAGCTCTGGGACAAATGGAAACACCATATATTTT. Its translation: CASSGTNGNTIYF.

The CDR3, as DNA: TGTGCCAGCAGCTACTCTAGAGGTTCGAGCAATCAGCCCCAGCATTTT. Its protein product is CASSYSRGSSNQPQHF. V is TRBV5-6 and J is TRBJ1-5; D unclear. This CDR3 comprises 16 residues. The V gene's germline CDR1 is SGHDT and CDR2 YYEEEE. Trimming stripped 3 bases from V and 1 base from J, with 14 bases between.

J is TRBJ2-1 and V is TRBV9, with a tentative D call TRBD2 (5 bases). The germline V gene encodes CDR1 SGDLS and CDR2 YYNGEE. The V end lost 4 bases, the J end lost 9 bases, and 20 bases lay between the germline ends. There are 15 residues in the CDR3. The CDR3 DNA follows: TGTGCCAGCAGCCTCGGGCAACTAGAGGTCGGTGAGCAGTTCTTC. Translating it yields CASSLGQLEVGEQFF.

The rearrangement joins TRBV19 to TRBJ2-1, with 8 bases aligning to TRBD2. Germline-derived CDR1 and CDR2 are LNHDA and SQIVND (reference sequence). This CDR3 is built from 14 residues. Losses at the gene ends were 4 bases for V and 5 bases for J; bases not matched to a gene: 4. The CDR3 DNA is TGTGCCAGTAGTAGCGGGAGGCCCAACAATGAGCAGTTCTTC. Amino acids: CASSSGRPNNEQFF.

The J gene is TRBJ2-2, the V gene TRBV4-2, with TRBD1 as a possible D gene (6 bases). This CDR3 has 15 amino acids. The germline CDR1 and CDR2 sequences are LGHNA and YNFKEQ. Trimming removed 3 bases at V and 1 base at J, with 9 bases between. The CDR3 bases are TGTGCCAGCAGCCATCCGGGACAGAACACCGGGGAGCTGTTTTTT. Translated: CASSHPGQNTGELFF.

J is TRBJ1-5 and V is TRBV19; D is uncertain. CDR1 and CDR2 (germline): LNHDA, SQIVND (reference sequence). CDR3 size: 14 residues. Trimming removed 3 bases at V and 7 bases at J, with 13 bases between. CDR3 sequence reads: CASSMVQDRQPQHF. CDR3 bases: TGTGCCAGTAGTATGGTCCAGGATAGGCAGCCCCAGCATTTT.

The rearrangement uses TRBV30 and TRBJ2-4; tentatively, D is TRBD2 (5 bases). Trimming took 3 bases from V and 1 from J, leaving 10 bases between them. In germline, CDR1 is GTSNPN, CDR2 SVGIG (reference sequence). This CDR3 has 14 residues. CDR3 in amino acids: CAWSPRGAKNIQYF. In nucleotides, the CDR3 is TGTGCCTGGAGCCCCCGAGGGGCCAAAAACATTCAGTACTTC.

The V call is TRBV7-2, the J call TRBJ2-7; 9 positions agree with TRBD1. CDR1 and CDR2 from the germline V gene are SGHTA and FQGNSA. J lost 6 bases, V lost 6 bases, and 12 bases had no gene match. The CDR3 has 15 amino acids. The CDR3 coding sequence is TGTGCCAGCAGGAAAGGGGGACAGGGCTCCGTCGAGCAGTACTTC. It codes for CASRKGGQGSVEQYF.

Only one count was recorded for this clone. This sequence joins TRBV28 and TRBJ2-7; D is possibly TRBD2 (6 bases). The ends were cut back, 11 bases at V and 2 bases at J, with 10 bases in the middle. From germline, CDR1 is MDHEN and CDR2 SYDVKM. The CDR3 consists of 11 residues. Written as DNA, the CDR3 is TGTGCCGCGCGGAGGGCCTACGAGCAGTACTTC. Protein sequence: CAARRAYEQYF.

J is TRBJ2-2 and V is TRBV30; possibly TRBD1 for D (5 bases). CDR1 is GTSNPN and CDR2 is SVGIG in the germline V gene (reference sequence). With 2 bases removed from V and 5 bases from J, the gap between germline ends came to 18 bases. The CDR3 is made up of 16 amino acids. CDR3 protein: CAWSLLSPRATGELFF. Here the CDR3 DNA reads TGTGCCTGGAGTCTCCTCTCGCCCAGGGCGACCGGGGAGCTGTTTTTT.

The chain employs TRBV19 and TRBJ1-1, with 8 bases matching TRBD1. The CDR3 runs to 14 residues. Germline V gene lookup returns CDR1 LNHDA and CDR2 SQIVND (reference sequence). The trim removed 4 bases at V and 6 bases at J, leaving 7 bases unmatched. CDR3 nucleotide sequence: TGTGCCAGTAGTACCCTTGACAGGGGTCCTGAAGCTTTCTTT. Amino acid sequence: CASSTLDRGPEAFF.

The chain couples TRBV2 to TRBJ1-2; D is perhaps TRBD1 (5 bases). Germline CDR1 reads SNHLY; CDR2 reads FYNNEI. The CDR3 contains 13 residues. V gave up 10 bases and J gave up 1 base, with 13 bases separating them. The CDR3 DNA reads TGTGCCACCTCCCCGGGGGGTAACTATGGCTACACCTTC. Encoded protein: CATSPGGNYGYTF.

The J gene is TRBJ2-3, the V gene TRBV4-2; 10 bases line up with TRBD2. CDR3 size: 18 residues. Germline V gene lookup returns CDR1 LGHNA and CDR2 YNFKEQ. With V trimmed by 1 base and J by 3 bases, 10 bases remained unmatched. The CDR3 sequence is CASSQVRAGGLSTDTQYF. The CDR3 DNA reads TGTGCCAGCAGCCAAGTTCGAGCGGGAGGGCTCTCAACAGATACGCAGTATTTT.

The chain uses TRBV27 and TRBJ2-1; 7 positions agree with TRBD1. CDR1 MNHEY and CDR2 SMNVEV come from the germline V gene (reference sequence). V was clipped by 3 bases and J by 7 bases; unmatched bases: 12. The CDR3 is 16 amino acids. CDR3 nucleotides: TGTGCCAGCAGTTTTTACAGGGGTTCCGACCCTAATGAGCAGTTCTTC. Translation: CASSFYRGSDPNEQFF.

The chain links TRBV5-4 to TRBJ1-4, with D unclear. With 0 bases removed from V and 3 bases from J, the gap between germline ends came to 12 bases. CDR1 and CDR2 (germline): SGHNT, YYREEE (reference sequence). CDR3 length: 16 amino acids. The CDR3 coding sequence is TGTGCCAGCAGCTTGGCCGGTGGTTTATCTAATGAAAAACTGTTTTTT. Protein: CASSLAGGLSNEKLFF. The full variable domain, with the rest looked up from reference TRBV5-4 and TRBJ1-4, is ETGVTQSPTHLIKTRGQQVTLRCSSQSGHNTVSWYQQALGQGPQFIFQYYREEENGRGNFPPRFSGLQFPNYSSELNVNALELDDSALYLCASSLAGGLSNEKLFFGSGTQLSVL.

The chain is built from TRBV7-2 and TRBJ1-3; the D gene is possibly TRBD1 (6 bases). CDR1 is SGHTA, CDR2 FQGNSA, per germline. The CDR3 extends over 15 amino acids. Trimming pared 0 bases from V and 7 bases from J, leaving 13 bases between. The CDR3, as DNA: TGTGCCAGCAGCTTAGCGGACAGCCCGTATAACACCATATATTTT. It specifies CASSLADSPYNTIYF.

CDR3 in amino acids: CASIPSGGYNEQFF. The CDR3 DNA reads TGTGCCAGCATTCCTAGCGGGGGTTACAATGAGCAGTTCTTC. The chain has TRBV2 and TRBJ2-1, with 10 bases lining up with TRBD2. The CDR3 has 14 residues. V was pared by 7 bases and J by 4 bases, with 4 bases of the junction left unmatched. Germline values: CDR1 SNHLY, CDR2 FYNNEI. Using reference TRBV2 and TRBJ2-1 for the parts outside the CDR3, the full variable domain is EPEVTQTPSHQVTQMGQEVILRCVPISNHLYFYWYRQILGQKVEFLVSFYNNEISEKSEIFDDQFSVERPDGSNFTLKIRSTKLEDSAMYFCASIPSGGYNEQFFGPGTRLTVL.